The 23 T cell receptor beta chains listed next were all sequenced from one sample in a study of control samples from healthy donors and cancer patients (dated by TCRdb to 2018 to 2021). The library was made by the immunoSEQ multiplex PCR assay. Held by TCRdb, this immuneACCESS table contains in-frame sequences only and omits some clones. Under half of the omission traces to an unresolved V gene where checked; the cause of the rest is unknown. The sample records about 180,000 clones, just over 90% of which are singletons. The ten most abundant clones make up about 1.4% of the sample. The sample comprised blood. The receptor set was obtained from a man between 25 and 39 years old in good health.

This sequence joins TRBV18 and TRBJ2-5; TRBD1 matches at 9 bases. Germline V CDR1 and CDR2: KGHSH, LQKENI. The CDR3 extends over 16 amino acids. The trim removed 3 bases at V and 2 bases at J, leaving 7 bases unmatched. DNA of the CDR3: TGTGCCAGCTCACCGCGAACGACAGGGGGGCAAGAGACCCAGTACTTC. This codes for CASSPRTTGGQETQYF.

The chain couples TRBV6-5 to TRBJ1-1; tentatively, D is TRBD1 (6 bases). V lost 4 bases and J lost 0, with 12 bases in between. The CDR3 covers 15 residues. CDR1 and CDR2 (germline): MNHEY, SVGAGI. The CDR3 region is CASSSRDTMNTEAFF. Written as DNA, the CDR3 is TGTGCCAGCAGTTCCCGGGACACTATGAACACTGAAGCTTTCTTT.

This chain joins TRBV5-1 and TRBJ1-3, with no clear D. This CDR3 contains 16 residues. Germline V gene lookup returns CDR1 SGHRS and CDR2 YFSETQ. Trimming took off 0 bases at V and 0 bases at J, with 10 bases between the two ends. The CDR3 DNA reads as TGCGCCAGCAGCTTGGGTCCCGGGAGCTCTGGAAACACCATATATTTT. Translated: CASSLGPGSSGNTIYF.

The V and J genes are TRBV11-2 and TRBJ1-2; D is uncertain. The CDR3 consists of 15 residues. Germline loops: CDR1 SGHAT, CDR2 FQNNGV. Between the trimmed V and J ends, which lost 5 bases and 6 bases, there was a span of 19 bases. CDR3 residues: CASSPALSWGDGYTF. The CDR3 DNA sequence: TGTGCCAGCAGCCCCGCCCTTTCATGGGGAGATGGCTACACCTTC.

The V call is TRBV4-2, the J call TRBJ2-7, with 7 bases that match TRBD2. The junction had 11 bases not matched to a gene; V was cut back by 5 bases and J by 4 bases. CDR1 and CDR2 (germline): LGHNA, YNFKEQ. This CDR3 comprises 15 residues. The CDR3 protein is CASSVPGLLKYEQYF. The CDR3 DNA reads TGTGCCAGCAGCGTTCCGGGACTATTAAAATACGAGCAGTACTTC.

The genes are TRBV29-1 and TRBJ1-1, with unresolved D. This CDR3 has 12 residues. The germline gives CDR1 SQVTM, CDR2 ANQGSEA. Trimming took off 4 bases at V and 7 bases at J, with 13 bases between the two ends. The DNA of the CDR3 is TGCAGCGTTGTAGTCCAATCCGGTGAAGCTTTCTTT. Protein product: CSVVVQSGEAFF.

As to this clone: The junction shows a germline mismatch at one end, possibly a read error. The V call is TRBV5-1, the J call TRBJ2-7; D not resolved. CDR3 length: 13 residues. In germline, CDR1 is SGHRS, CDR2 YFSETQ. DNA for the CDR3: TGCGCCAGCAGCTTGGTCGGTGTACAAACCCAAAGCTTC. It specifies CASSLVGVQTQSF.

The chain combines TRBV14 with TRBJ2-7; D is perhaps TRBD1 or TRBD2 (6 bases each). Deletions cut 6 bases from V and 0 bases from J, with 18 bases between. This CDR3 comprises 16 residues. CDR1 and CDR2 (germline): SGHDN, FVKESK. CDR3 nucleotides: TGTGCCAGCAGTGGAGGGGGGACGGGGAACTCCTACGAGCAGTACTTC. Translating gives CASSGGGTGNSYEQYF.

The chain joins TRBV7-9 to TRBJ1-5; maybe TRBD1 (5 bases). From germline, CDR1 is SEHNR and CDR2 FQNEAQ (reference sequence). Trimming shortened V by 2 bases and J by 3 bases, and 8 bases separated the two germline ends. The CDR3 runs to 14 residues. The CDR3 protein is CASSLQGSNQPQHF. The CDR3 DNA sequence: TGTGCCAGCAGCTTACAGGGTTCCAATCAGCCCCAGCATTTT.

J is TRBJ1-1 and V is TRBV7-2; D is perhaps TRBD1 (5 bases). CDR1 and CDR2 from the germline V gene are SGHTA and FQGNSA. With 5 bases removed from V and 5 bases from J, the gap between germline ends came to 12 bases. The CDR3 sequence is 13 residues long. The CDR3, as DNA: TGTGCCAGCAGCCCGAGACGGGGGACTGAAGCTTTCTTT. This sequence encodes CASSPRRGTEAFF. The full variable domain, with the rest looked up from reference TRBV7-2 and TRBJ1-1, is GAGVSQSPSNKVTEKGKDVELRCDPISGHTALYWYRQSLGQGLEFLIYFQGNSAPDKSGLPSDRFSAERTGGSVSTLTIQRTQQEDSAVYLCASSPRRGTEAFFGQGTRLTVV.

The rearrangement joins TRBV2 to TRBJ2-5; TRBD1 is a possible D gene (5 bases). The V end lost 3 bases, the J end lost 5 bases, and 13 bases lay between the germline ends. The CDR3 has 14 residues. Germline loops: CDR1 SNHLY, CDR2 FYNNEI. CDR3: CASSDNRLGETQYF. The CDR3 coding sequence is TGTGCCAGCAGTGATAACAGGTTGGGGGAGACCCAGTACTTC.

This clone was detected a few times. V is TRBV9 and J is TRBJ1-5; D is possibly TRBD1 (5 bases). Germline V CDR1 and CDR2: SGDLS, YYNGEE. This CDR3 comprises 13 residues. Deletions cut 4 bases from V and 6 bases from J, with 11 bases between. CDR3 bases: TGTGCCAGCAGCTTAGAGGGGATTCAGCCCCAGCATTTT. Translation: CASSLEGIQPQHF.

V is TRBV2 and J is TRBJ2-1, with TRBD2 matching over 11 bases. Germline V lookup: CDR1 SNHLY, CDR2 FYNNEI. V shed 8 bases, J shed 8 bases, and the junction held 11 bases outside the gene matches. CDR3 size: 15 residues. CDR3 bases: TGTGCCAGCCATGGACTAGCGGGTTGGTGGGATGAGCAGTTCTTC. Encoded protein: CASHGLAGWWDEQFF.

The chain joins TRBV27 to TRBJ2-7; D not certain. CDR1 is MNHEY, CDR2 SMNVEV, per germline (reference sequence). This CDR3 is built from 14 residues. V was pared by 1 base and J by 1 base, with 8 bases between. The CDR3 spells CASSLFAESYEQYF. The CDR3 region has the DNA TGTGCCAGCAGTTTATTCGCGGAGTCCTACGAGCAGTACTTC.

J is TRBJ2-7 and V is TRBV29-1, with 10 bases lining up with TRBD2. The CDR3 spans 14 residues. The germline gives CDR1 SQVTM, CDR2 ANQGSEA. The J segment lost 4 bases and the V segment lost 4 bases, leaving 7 bases of the junction unmatched. Here the CDR3 reads CSVGEREGRYEQYF. The CDR3 DNA reads TGCAGCGTTGGAGAGCGGGAGGGCCGGTACGAGCAGTACTTC.

The rearrangement joins TRBV28 to TRBJ1-2, with 7 bases lining up with TRBD1. V shed 6 bases and J 4 bases; nucleotides not matched to a gene: 8. The CDR3 has 14 residues. In germline, CDR1 is MDHEN, CDR2 SYDVKM. The CDR3 here is CASSIGGTVYGYTF. Written as DNA, the CDR3 is TGTGCCAGCAGCATAGGTGGGACAGTCTATGGCTACACCTTC.

The chain has TRBV13 and TRBJ1-6; TRBD1 matches at 7 bases. The V and J ends lost 2 bases and 6 bases, in that order; junction bases with no gene match: 16. The CDR3 has 19 amino acids. Looked up from germline, CDR1 is PRHDT and CDR2 is FYEKMQ (reference sequence). The CDR3 region has the DNA TGTGCCAGCAGCTTACCCCGGCGAGTAGCAGGGGGGCTTAATTCACCCCTCCACTTT. This sequence encodes CASSLPRRVAGGLNSPLHF.

This sequence joins TRBV6-5 and TRBJ2-3; D ambiguous. The V end lost 2 bases, the J end lost 6 bases, and 9 bases lay between the germline ends. The CDR3 has 13 residues. Germline V gene data show CDR1 as MNHEY and CDR2 as SVGAGI. CDR3 residues: CASSYVGSDTQYF. CDR3 nucleotide sequence: TGTGCCAGCAGTTACGTGGGTTCGGATACGCAGTATTTT.

This chain links TRBV3-1 (or the pseudogene TRBV3-2) with TRBJ2-4, with D possibly being TRBD1 or TRBD2 (6 bases each). The CDR3 runs to 15 residues. Germline V CDR1 and CDR2: LGHDT, YNNKEL (reference sequence). V was pared by 4 bases and J by 0 bases, with 10 bases between. CDR3 nucleotides: TGTGCCAGCAGCCCCGGGGGCCTAGCCAAAAACATTCAGTACTTC. It is translated as CASSPGGLAKNIQYF.

The V gene is TRBV30, the J gene TRBJ2-7; TRBD1 agrees at 9 bases. The CDR3 contains 13 residues. V was clipped by 7 bases and J by 4 bases; unmatched bases: 8. Germline lookup yields CDR1 GTSNPN and CDR2 SVGIG (reference sequence). CDR3 DNA: TGTGCCTTAGGGACAGGGAATGTGTACGAGCAGTACTTC. Its protein product is CALGTGNVYEQYF.

The V and J genes are TRBV19 and TRBJ2-3, with 8 bases identical to TRBD2. The V gene end was trimmed by 6 bases and the J gene end by 5 bases; junction bases not matched to a gene: 10. Looked up from germline, CDR1 is LNHDA and CDR2 is SQIVND (reference sequence). The CDR3 totals 15 residues. In DNA, the CDR3 is TGTGCCAGTAGGAAAGCGGGAGAACAGGGAGATACGCAGTATTTT. It yields the protein CASRKAGEQGDTQYF.

The V gene is TRBV5-1, the J gene TRBJ2-1; 9 positions agree with TRBD2. V shed 0 bases and J 10 bases; nucleotides not matched to a gene: 11. Germline CDR1 and CDR2: SGHRS and YFSETQ. The CDR3 spans 16 residues. The chain's CDR3 is CASSLALAGGLEEQFF. The CDR3 DNA is TGCGCCAGCAGCTTGGCCCTTGCGGGGGGGCTCGAGGAGCAGTTCTTC.

The V gene is TRBV7-9, the J gene TRBJ2-3; D ambiguous. Germline values: CDR1 SEHNR, CDR2 FQNEAQ (reference sequence). The germline V and J ends were trimmed by 5 bases and 2 bases, with 8 bases remaining between them. CDR3 size: 13 residues. CDR3 sequence reads: CASSLPATDTQYF. The DNA for the CDR3 is TGTGCCAGCAGCCTGCCAGCCACAGATACGCAGTATTTT.